Each of the 5 T cell receptor beta chains below was sequenced from the same sample in a study of OX40 agonist ivuxolimab in advanced cancers. Here immunoSEQ multiplex PCR was the method, and the copy in TCRdb shows in-frame clones only, minus some. The table records more than 100,000 clones, roughly nine tenths of them present only once. The source material was CD4+ or CD8+ T cells sorted from blood, sampled in a trial of the OX40 agonist ivuxolimab. Every receptor here comes from an adult with an advanced solid tumor such as melanoma, head and neck, liver or kidney cancer.

V usage is TRBV9 and J usage is TRBJ1-3; 9 nucleotides agree with TRBD1. The CDR3 is 15 amino acids. CDR1 is SGDLS and CDR2 is YYNGEE in the germline V gene. With 3 bases clipped from V and 2 bases from J, the junction kept 3 bases outside the gene matches. Here the CDR3 DNA reads TGTGCCAGCAGCGGTTACAGGGGGCCTGGAAACACCATATATTTT. Protein sequence: CASSGYRGPGNTIYF.

The chain combines TRBV11-3 with TRBJ1-1; TRBD1 agrees at 9 bases. J was trimmed by 4 bases and V by 6 bases; bases with no gene match: 9. The CDR3 runs to 15 residues. The germline V gene encodes CDR1 SGHNT and CDR2 YENEEA. The CDR3 bases are TGTGCCAGCAGTACGACAGGGGGTACGGGCACTGAAGCTTTCTTT. This sequence encodes CASSTTGGTGTEAFF. Based on the CDR3 plus reference TRBV11-3 and TRBJ1-1, the full variable domain is EAGVVQSPRYKIIEKKQPVAFWCNPISGHNTLYWYLQNLGQGPELLIRYENEEAVDDSQLPKDRFSAERLKGVDSTLKIQPAELGDSAVYLCASSTTGGTGTEAFFGQGTRLTVV.

The chain combines TRBV6-6 with TRBJ1-5, with no clear D. This CDR3 has 12 residues. V was shortened by 10 bases and J by 0 bases, with 7 bases between the two germline ends. Per germline, CDR1 MNHNY and CDR2 SVGAGI (reference sequence). CDR3 DNA: TGTGCCATCCAGGTTAGCAATCAGCCCCAGCATTTT. Translating gives CAIQVSNQPQHF.

The J gene is TRBJ2-1, the V gene TRBV7-2; 8 bases agree with TRBD2. Germline CDR1 is SGHTA and CDR2 is FQGNSA. CDR3 length: 14 residues. The V and J ends lost 0 bases and 6 bases, in that order; junction bases with no gene match: 1. The CDR3 is CASSLAAGANEQFF. The DNA of the CDR3 is TGTGCCAGCAGCTTAGCAGCGGGGGCCAATGAGCAGTTCTTC.

CDR3 nucleotides: TGTGCCAGCAGCTTGGAGGACAGAAGGCTCTATGGCTACACCTTC. This encodes CASSLEDRRLYGYTF. The rearrangement links TRBV5-4 to TRBJ1-2, with D perhaps TRBD1 (6 bases). The CDR3 is 15 amino acids. Germline V gene sequence: CDR1 SGHNT, CDR2 YYREEE (reference sequence). The V and J ends lost 0 bases and 4 bases respectively, with 13 bases between them.